The next 24 T cell receptor beta chains were all read from a single sample in a study of T cell responses to AZD1222 COVID-19 vaccine. Produced via immunoSEQ multiplex PCR; TCRdb's table is partial and in-frame only. The repertoire has about 140,000 clones, 92% of them found once; the top ten carry under 4.5%. The source was peripheral blood, collected 28 days after the second AZD1222 dose. The receptors come from an adult who received the AZD1222 COVID-19 vaccine.

V is TRBV7-8 and J is TRBJ2-1; D might be TRBD2 (6 bases). Germline V gene lookup returns CDR1 SGHVS and CDR2 FQNEAQ. V lost 5 bases, J lost 7 bases, and 24 bases lay in between. The length of the CDR3 is 17 residues. The CDR3 bases are TGTGCCAGCAGCCGCGGACTCGCCCGGGAGAGGAGTAATGAGCAGTTCTTC. Encoded protein: CASSRGLARERSNEQFF.

The table lists this clone with a few counts. The V and J genes are TRBV5-1 and TRBJ1-3; 7 nucleotides agree with TRBD1. Trimming took 0 bases from V and 2 from J; bases not matched to a gene: 2. Germline values: CDR1 SGHRS, CDR2 YFSETQ. CDR3 length equals 15 residues. In DNA, the CDR3 is TGCGCCAGCAGCTTGGACACAGGGGCTGGAAACACCATATATTTT. This translates into CASSLDTGAGNTIYF.

The genes are TRBV12-3 or TRBV12-4 and TRBJ2-5; the D gene is possibly TRBD1 (5 bases). The length of the CDR3 is 13 residues. V was shortened by 2 bases and J by 4 bases, with 8 bases between the two germline ends. The CDR3 nucleotides read TGTGCCAGCAGTTTATCCAGGGTAGAGACCCAGTACTTC. The encoded protein is CASSLSRVETQYF.

This clone has just a few counts. The J gene is TRBJ2-1, the V gene TRBV20-1; 7 bases fit TRBD1. This CDR3 comprises 13 residues. From germline, CDR1 is DFQATT and CDR2 SNEGSKA (reference sequence). Trimming cost V 3 bases and J 9 bases; bases outside gene matches: 8. The CDR3 reads CSASRGPRGEQFF. The CDR3 DNA is TGCAGTGCTAGTAGGGGGCCCAGGGGTGAGCAGTTCTTC.

The V and J genes are TRBV7-3 and TRBJ2-7; TRBD2 matches 10 bases. This CDR3 region has 15 residues. The V and J ends lost 2 bases and 5 bases, in that order; junction bases with no gene match: 6. The germline V gene encodes CDR1 SGHTA and CDR2 FQGTGA. The CDR3 DNA follows: TGTGCCAGCAGCTTATACCTAGCGGGAGAGGACGAGCAGTACTTC. This gives the protein CASSLYLAGEDEQYF. The full variable domain, in which reference TRBV7-3 and TRBJ2-7 provide the parts outside the CDR3, is GAGVSQTPSNKVTEKGKYVELRCDPISGHTALYWYRQSLGQGPEFLIYFQGTGAADDSGLPNDRFFAVRPEGSVSTLKIQRTERGDSAVYLCASSLYLAGEDEQYFGPGTRLTVT.

V usage is TRBV19 and J usage is TRBJ1-5, with a possible D match to TRBD1 (6 bases). CDR3 length: 16 residues. Trimming left V 0 bases short and J 4 bases short, with 13 bases between. Looked up from germline, CDR1 is LNHDA and CDR2 is SQIVND (reference sequence). DNA for the CDR3: TGTGCCAGTAGTATAGATTATTTGGGGGCAAATCAGCCCCAGCATTTT. Translation: CASSIDYLGANQPQHF.

This clone was picked up one time. The chain is built from TRBV19 and TRBJ2-2, with D unresolved. Trimming removed 6 bases from V and 0 bases from J, with 26 bases in between. The CDR3 extends over 20 amino acids. The germline V gene encodes CDR1 LNHDA and CDR2 SQIVND (reference sequence). This CDR3 reads CASRRKAGSMIFANTGELFF. CDR3 DNA sequence: TGTGCCAGTAGACGTAAGGCAGGAAGTATGATATTCGCGAACACCGGGGAGCTGTTTTTT.

The rearrangement joins TRBV5-5 to TRBJ2-2; 8 bases line up with TRBD1. There are 15 residues in the CDR3. Germline CDR1 SGHKS, CDR2 YYEKEE (reference sequence). V shed 6 bases and J 5 bases; nucleotides not matched to a gene: 9. DNA of the CDR3: TGTGCCAGCACAAAGATTGACAGGGGTACCGGGGAGCTGTTTTTT. Translated, it gives CASTKIDRGTGELFF.

The V gene is TRBV3-1 (or the pseudogene TRBV3-2), the J gene TRBJ2-7, with 7 bases fitting TRBD2. Per the germline V gene, CDR1 is LGHDT and CDR2 is YNNKEL (reference sequence). With 1 base clipped from V and 2 bases from J, the junction kept 5 bases outside the gene matches. CDR3 length: 15 residues. Here the CDR3 DNA reads TGTGCCAGCAGCCAAGGGGGGAGGGGAACCTACGAGCAGTACTTC. It translates to CASSQGGRGTYEQYF.

This chain links TRBV10-1 with TRBJ2-3, with unresolved D. CDR1 and CDR2 from the germline V gene are WNHNN and SYGVQD (reference sequence). Trimming shortened V by 3 bases and J by 5 bases, and 18 bases separated the two germline ends. CDR3 length: 16 amino acids. This chain's CDR3 is CASSDPDPPHQDTQYF. Written as DNA, the CDR3 is TGCGCCAGCAGTGACCCGGACCCCCCACATCAAGATACGCAGTATTTT.

The J gene is TRBJ2-1, the V gene TRBV7-2, with a weak D call TRBD1 (6 bases). The CDR3 consists of 13 residues. Germline-derived CDR1 and CDR2 are SGHTA and FQGNSA. Trimming stripped 5 bases from V and 6 bases from J, with 11 bases between. CDR3 region: CASSPRGSNEQFF. In nucleotides, the CDR3 is TGTGCCAGCAGCCCAAGGGGGAGCAATGAGCAGTTCTTC.

The gene calls are TRBV19 and TRBJ2-3; D unresolved. The CDR3 has 12 residues. Germline V gene sequence: CDR1 LNHDA, CDR2 SQIVND (reference sequence). V shed 5 bases and J shed 8 bases, with 11 bases lying between them. CDR3 sequence reads: CASSPSWGTQYF. The CDR3 DNA reads TGTGCCAGTAGTCCCTCCTGGGGTACGCAGTATTTT.

The rearrangement uses TRBV10-3 and TRBJ2-1; D possibly uses TRBD1 or TRBD2 (6 bases each). The CDR3 totals 17 residues. Per germline, CDR1 ENHRY and CDR2 SYGVKD. V was clipped by 0 bases and J by 6 bases, with 18 bases between them. CDR3 sequence: CAISESEGGGGPNEQFF. CDR3 nucleotides: TGTGCCATCAGTGAGTCGGAGGGGGGCGGAGGGCCCAATGAGCAGTTCTTC.

The chain has TRBV6-1 and TRBJ1-6, with a weak D call TRBD1 (5 bases). Trimming cost V 6 bases and J 0 bases, with 9 bases left between them. This CDR3 is 15 amino acids long. Germline CDR1 and CDR2: MNHNS and SASEGT. DNA of the CDR3: TGTGCCAGCAGAACCGACAGCTCCTATAATTCACCCCTCCACTTT. Amino acids: CASRTDSSYNSPLHF.

CDR3 amino acids: CASSLEGPNTEAFF. In nucleotides, the CDR3 is TGTGCCAGCAGTTTAGAAGGGCCGAACACTGAAGCTTTCTTT. The chain uses TRBV27 and TRBJ1-1; D remains unclear. The V gene's germline CDR1 is MNHEY and CDR2 SMNVEV (reference sequence). This CDR3 region has 14 residues. Deletions cut 2 bases from V and 1 base from J, with 8 bases between.

The chain combines TRBV7-3 with TRBJ1-1, with 9 bases lining up with TRBD1. In germline, CDR1 is SGHTA, CDR2 FQGTGA. J was trimmed by 3 bases and V by 5 bases; bases with no gene match: 7. CDR3 size: 15 residues. Here the CDR3 DNA reads TGTGCCAGCAGCCTGGACAGGGGAACGGACACTGAAGCTTTCTTT. As protein: CASSLDRGTDTEAFF.

This chain links TRBV6-6 with TRBJ1-1; TRBD1 matches at 10 bases. V was clipped by 0 bases and J by 8 bases; unmatched bases: 6. This CDR3 region has 15 residues. Germline V gives CDR1 MNHNY, CDR2 SVGAGI (reference sequence). CDR3 DNA: TGTGCCAGCAGTTACTCAGGGACAGGGGTCTGGGAAGCTTTCTTT. It specifies CASSYSGTGVWEAFF.

The gene calls are TRBV7-2 and TRBJ1-2, with D perhaps TRBD1 (6 bases). Trimming took 2 bases from V and 5 from J, leaving 15 bases between them. The CDR3 contains 15 residues. The germline V gene has CDR1 SGHTA and CDR2 FQGNSA. In nucleotides, the CDR3 is TGTGCCAGCAGCTTAACCCCAGGGGAGAAATATGGCTACACCTTC. This encodes CASSLTPGEKYGYTF.

This clone was seen a handful of times. The chain employs TRBV29-1 and TRBJ1-3; no definite D call. Trimming removed 4 bases at V and 0 bases at J, with 7 bases between. Germline values: CDR1 SQVTM, CDR2 ANQGSEA. The CDR3 covers 13 residues. The CDR3: CSVGRVSGNTIYF. The CDR3 region has the DNA TGCAGCGTTGGCCGAGTCTCTGGAAACACCATATATTTT. Full variable domain (remainder filled in from reference TRBV29-1 and TRBJ1-3): SAVISQKPSRDICQRGTSLTIQCQVDSQVTMMFWYRQQPGQSLTLIATANQGSEATYESGFVIDKFPISRPNLTFSTLTVSNMSPEDSSIYLCSVGRVSGNTIYFGEGSWLTVV.

The chain employs TRBV19 and TRBJ1-2, with D perhaps matching TRBD1 (5 bases). This CDR3 is 13 amino acids long. V was trimmed by 5 bases and J by 3 bases, leaving 10 bases between them. Germline CDR1 and CDR2: LNHDA and SQIVND (reference sequence). In DNA, the CDR3 is TGTGCCAGTAGTCCCCCAGGGTACTATGGCTACACCTTC. Protein: CASSPPGYYGYTF. The variable domain in full, with the rest retrieved from reference TRBV19 and TRBJ1-2, is DGGITQSPKYLFRKEGQNVTLSCEQNLNHDAMYWYRQDPGQGLRLIYYSQIVNDFQKGDIAEGYSVSREKKESFPLTVTSAQKNPTAFYLCASSPPGYYGYTFGSGTRLTVV.

The rearrangement joins TRBV7-3 to TRBJ2-1; TRBD1 agrees at 7 bases. In germline, CDR1 is SGHTA, CDR2 FQGTGA. This CDR3 has 15 amino acids. J lost 8 bases, V lost 2 bases, and 9 bases had no gene match. The CDR3 region is CASSLVGDRAHEQFF. The CDR3 nucleotides are TGTGCCAGCAGCTTAGTTGGAGACAGGGCCCATGAGCAGTTCTTC.

V gene TRBV29-1 combines with J gene TRBJ2-5; D unresolved. V shed 4 bases and J shed 4 bases, with 19 bases lying between them. The CDR3 totals 15 residues. CDR1 SQVTM and CDR2 ANQGSEA come from the germline V gene. The CDR3, as DNA: TGCAGCGTTGGGTCGGTGGTGGGCGAGCGAGAGACCCAGTACTTC. Protein sequence: CSVGSVVGERETQYF.

This chain connects TRBV6-6 to TRBJ2-5; TRBD1 agrees at 7 bases. Germline CDR1 reads MNHNY; CDR2 reads SVGAGI (reference sequence). V trimming: 6 bases; J trimming: 1 base; junction bases outside the gene matches: 8. The CDR3 spans 15 residues. Here the CDR3 DNA reads TGTGCCAGCAGAGAGCTGAGGGACAGCCAAGAGACCCAGTACTTC. Encoded protein: CASRELRDSQETQYF.

This chain connects TRBV28 to TRBJ2-1; D unclear. This CDR3 is 13 amino acids long. Trimming removed 7 bases from V and 2 bases from J, with 9 bases in between. The germline V gene has CDR1 MDHEN and CDR2 SYDVKM. The CDR3, as DNA: TGTGCCAGCAAGGGCGACCCCTACAATGAGCAGTTCTTC. This encodes CASKGDPYNEQFF.